One sample yielded the 3 T cell receptor beta chains listed below, sequenced in a study of blood T cells in healthy people across ages. A second roughly 7 to 11 cycle PCR used barcoded and J-beta primers. Via MiXCR, TCRdb re-called the 5' RACE reads, giving one row per CDR3 protein. This sample has 630,000 or so distinct CDR3 sequences, with about 30% found just once. Sequencing input: blood. These receptors all stem from a woman aged 80 or over in good health.

This clonotype was counted a single time. This may be a read error: a much more frequent sequence differs by one nucleotide. The chain couples TRBV5-4 to TRBJ2-1; the match to TRBD2 covers 8 bases. Near its end, the DNA agrees better with TRBJ2-7, so the J call may be wrong. Germline V gene data show CDR1 as SGHNT and CDR2 as YYREEE (reference sequence). This CDR3 comprises 15 residues. CDR3 nucleotides: TGTGCCAGCAGCTTGCGGAGACTAGCGTTCAATGAGCAGTACTTC. Protein product: CASSLRRLAFNEQYF.

This clonotype was seen repeatedly, ten times or more. The CDR3: CASSVEGGFYEQYF. The CDR3 DNA reads as TGTGCCAGCAGCGTAGAGGGGGGGTTCTACGAGCAGTACTTC. This chain links TRBV9 with TRBJ2-7; D might be TRBD2 (7 bases). CDR3 length: 14 residues. CDR1 and CDR2 (germline): SGDLS, YYNGEE. Trimming stripped 0 bases from V and 3 bases from J, with 10 bases between.

The chain carries TRBV18 and TRBJ2-1; a possible D gene is TRBD2 (6 bases). Germline V gene sequence: CDR1 KGHSH, CDR2 LQKENI. V shed 1 base and J shed 10 bases, with 17 bases lying between them. The CDR3 extends over 15 amino acids. CDR3 nucleotides: TGTGCCAGCTCACCACGCGGGACGGTGTCCTACGAGCAGTTCTTC. This translates into CASSPRGTVSYEQFF.